One and the same sample provided the 10 T cell receptor beta chains below, sequenced in a study of shared clonotypes between healthy human individuals. The assay was immunoSEQ multiplex PCR, and TCRdb's table has in-frame clones only and misses some. The data contain roughly 1,500,000 clones, 95% to 99% of them singletons. The material sequenced was naive CD4+ T cells sorted from blood. Subset meaning: CD45RA+ positively selected. The receptors shown here come from a man aged 30-40 years in good health.

The CDR3 loop reads CASMQDRGPHEQYF. The CDR3 DNA is TGTGCCAGCATGCAGGACAGGGGGCCCCACGAGCAGTACTTC. The J gene is TRBJ2-7, the V gene TRBV6-5, with 11 bases fitting TRBD1. Losses at the gene ends were 7 bases for V and 5 bases for J; bases not matched to a gene: 7. The CDR3 length is 14 residues. Germline CDR1 and CDR2: MNHEY and SVGAGI.

The chain joins TRBV18 to TRBJ2-2; 7 bases line up with TRBD1. The CDR3 spans 16 residues. CDR1 KGHSH and CDR2 LQKENI come from the germline V gene. The J segment lost 3 bases and the V segment lost 5 bases, leaving 9 bases of the junction unmatched. DNA for the CDR3: TGTGCCAGCTCATCAGCATTACAGGGGTACACCGGGGAGCTGTTTTTT. Amino acids: CASSSALQGYTGELFF.

This rearrangement joins TRBV29-1 to TRBJ2-5; TRBD2 aligns across 10 bases. Unmatched junction bases numbered 4, after V lost 5 bases and J lost 4 bases. CDR1 is SQVTM, CDR2 ANQGSEA, per germline. The CDR3 consists of 13 residues. CDR3 bases: TGCAGCGTTAGCGGGAGGGCAACAGAGACCCAGTACTTC. This codes for CSVSGRATETQYF.

V gene TRBV5-4 combines with J gene TRBJ2-1, with 7 positions matching TRBD2. Unmatched junction bases numbered 17, after V lost 3 bases and J lost 8 bases. The CDR3 extends over 17 amino acids. Germline values: CDR1 SGHNT, CDR2 YYREEE (reference sequence). Here the CDR3 reads CASSYGVGGGPFYEQFF. The CDR3 DNA is TGTGCCAGCAGCTATGGAGTCGGGGGAGGGCCATTCTATGAGCAGTTCTTC.

The V and J genes are TRBV19 and TRBJ2-3; 7 positions match TRBD1. CDR1 and CDR2 (germline): LNHDA, SQIVND (reference sequence). V lost 6 bases to trimming and J lost 6 bases; unmatched junction nucleotides: 9. The CDR3 runs 14 residues. CDR3 sequence (DNA): TGTGCCAGTAGGCAAAGTAGGGGGCGGGATACGCAGTATTTT. Translating it yields CASRQSRGRDTQYF.

The V gene is TRBV9, the J gene TRBJ2-1; possible D gene TRBD1, 5 bases. V was shortened by 4 bases and J by 2 bases, with 13 bases between the two germline ends. Germline V CDR1 and CDR2: SGDLS, YYNGEE. The CDR3 is made up of 15 amino acids. CDR3 region: CASSLTAHPYNEQFF. In DNA form, the CDR3 reads TGTGCCAGCAGCTTGACAGCCCATCCCTACAATGAGCAGTTCTTC.

The chain has TRBV7-9 and TRBJ2-1; 8 nucleotides line up with TRBD2. Germline V lookup: CDR1 SEHNR, CDR2 FQNEAQ (reference sequence). V shed 8 bases and J 3 bases; nucleotides not matched to a gene: 9. The CDR3 covers 15 residues. This chain's CDR3 is CASAPPLADYNEQFF. The CDR3 DNA reads as TGTGCCAGCGCCCCCCCACTAGCGGACTACAATGAGCAGTTCTTC.

V is TRBV5-1 and J is TRBJ2-5, with D maybe TRBD1 (5 bases). Germline V CDR1 and CDR2: SGHRS, YFSETQ. CDR3 length: 14 amino acids. V dropped 0 bases and J dropped 3 bases, with 9 bases sitting between them. The CDR3 loop reads CASSLEGLKETQYF. The CDR3 DNA is TGCGCCAGCAGCTTGGAGGGGCTGAAAGAGACCCAGTACTTC.

The CDR3 nucleotides read TGCGCCAGCAGCTTGCGTCCTCAACAGGGGGCCCCCTCCTACAATGAGCAGTTCTTC. It specifies CASSLRPQQGAPSYNEQFF. The rearrangement links TRBV5-1 to TRBJ2-1, with 9 bases that match TRBD1. This CDR3 is 19 amino acids long. Per the germline V gene, CDR1 is SGHRS and CDR2 is YFSETQ. The J segment lost 0 bases and the V segment lost 1 base, leaving 11 bases of the junction unmatched.

This chain uses TRBV30 with TRBJ2-1, with unresolved D. V lost 5 bases and J 13 bases, leaving 9 bases between the germline ends. The CDR3 contains 9 residues. The V gene's germline CDR1 is GTSNPN and CDR2 SVGIG (reference sequence). The CDR3 region is CAWGVGQFF. CDR3 nucleotide sequence: TGTGCCTGGGGGGTTGGACAGTTCTTC.